The present T cell receptor (beta chain) was sequenced within a study of metastatic and nonmetastatic thyroid tumors. Across the whole study: Repertoire comparisons spanned blood and tumor or nodule tissue from malignant and benign thyroid patients. Overall study findings and caveats: Reports indicated that malignant thyroid tumors showed significantly higher TCR beta diversity than benign nodules did, in blood and tumor.

Germline V gene data show CDR1 as LNHNV and CDR2 as YYDKDF (reference sequence). V lost 3 bases, J lost 10 bases, and 18 bases lay in between. The CDR3 has 14 amino acids. This clone was detected many times. The antigen is not known. Original handling: Construction of a distant-metastasis classifier for papillary thyroid cancer relied on CDR3 differences across clinicopathological groups. TCRdb called clones again from the PCR reads with MiXCR. The V and J calls here are based on TCRdb, not the publication. The sample consists of around 15,000 clones, roughly 23% of them appearing once. None of the patients had undergone any treatment ahead of thyroid surgery.

The sequence was collected from a female donor with papillary thyroid cancer or a benign thyroid nodule (not recorded which). Some clones in this sample may be carry-over from other donors' samples. Sequencing input: tumor tissue. The chain carries TRBV15 and TRBJ2-5; possibly TRBD1 for D (5 bases). CDR3 in amino acids: CATSSFKGVMHQYF. The CDR3 region has the DNA TGTGCCACCAGCAGTTTCAAAGGGGTTATGCACCAGTACTTC.